Given below is one T cell receptor (beta chain) in context. Its cognate antigen is unknown. The identical CDR3 is also encoded by other nucleotide sequences in the sample. These data originate in a study of shared clonotypes between healthy human individuals. Study-level findings and limits: Relative to memory subsets, naive subsets generally showed larger estimated richness. Only blood was sampled, and tissue TCR repertoires likely differ from blood ones.

A CD45RA+ naive subset and a CD45RA-negative memory subset were split from CD4+ cells. The DNA input per sorted-subset replicate PCR was roughly 0.2 ug, corresponding to tens of thousands of T cell genomes. Sequenced by immunoSEQ multiplex PCR; TCRdb stores in-frame clones only, minus some. This sample has some 900,000 clones, with 60% to 85% found just once. The sequencing sample was made of memory CD4+ T cells sorted from blood. The sample's subset: CD45RA-negative fraction. The TCR sequence derives from a young man in good health.

In nucleotides, the CDR3 is TGTGCCAGCTCACCCCCGGGACTTACTTACGAGCAGTACTTC. Translation gives CASSPPGLTYEQYF. V is TRBV18 and J is TRBJ2-7; a weak D match, TRBD2 (6 bases). The CDR3 has 14 amino acids. The germline V gene encodes CDR1 KGHSH and CDR2 LQKENI. Trimming left V 3 bases short and J 4 bases short, with 13 bases between.